This paragraph reports one T cell receptor (beta chain). The data originate from a study of T cell changes during pregnancy in multiple sclerosis. Using immunoSEQ multiplex PCR, the repertoire was profiled, and TCRdb retains in-frame clones only, with some absent. The sample lists about 68,000 clones, 80% to 95% occurring once. V lost 3 bases to trimming and J lost 4 bases, with 15 bases between them. The CDR3 contains 15 residues. CDR1 and CDR2 (germline): MDHEN, SYDVKM. This receptor was identified in a female donor in good health, enrolled as a control in a pregnancy study. This rearrangement joins TRBV28 to TRBJ1-1, with a tentative D call TRBD1 (6 bases). The sample was peripheral blood, taken after pregnancy. CDR3 bases: TGTGCCAGCAGTTTTAGAAGGGGGAAAAGCACTGAAGCTTTCTTT. Its protein product is CASSFRRGKSTEAFF.